The 8 T cell receptor beta chains reported below all come from one sample, sequenced in a study of CD8 T cells in Susac syndrome. cDNA came from 0.5 to 1 ug RNA primed by random hexamers. MiXCR, applied by TCRdb to the immunoSEQ multiplex PCR reads, yields one record per CDR3 protein. The sample has 150,000 to 200,000 distinct CDR3 sequences; just over 90% are singletons. Specimen: CD4+ T cells from PBMCs. The receptor source for this set is a human donor in good health.

J is TRBJ2-2 and V is TRBV7-9; no clear D gene. The CDR3 length is 15 residues. With 5 bases removed from V and 1 base from J, the gap between germline ends came to 11 bases. Germline V gene sequence: CDR1 SEHNR, CDR2 FQNEAQ (reference sequence). CDR3 DNA: TGTGCCAGCAGCCCCGAGGCCGGGAACACCGGGGAGCTGTTTTTT. Its translation is CASSPEAGNTGELFF.

V usage is TRBV5-1 and J usage is TRBJ1-2; D is uncertain. Germline lookup yields CDR1 SGHRS and CDR2 YFSETQ. Trimming removed 0 bases from V and 2 bases from J, with 8 bases in between. The CDR3 loop spans 14 amino acids. This chain's CDR3 is CASSLEPENYGYTF. The CDR3 nucleotides read TGCGCCAGCAGCTTGGAACCGGAGAACTATGGCTACACCTTC.

The chain joins TRBV7-9 to TRBJ2-5, with 8 bases identical to TRBD1. V lost 8 bases to trimming and J lost 1 base; unmatched junction nucleotides: 6. The V gene's germline CDR1 is SEHNR and CDR2 FQNEAQ (reference sequence). This CDR3 is built from 14 residues. The CDR3 coding sequence is TGTGCCAGCCTCGGACAGGGAAGCCAAGAGACCCAGTACTTC. Encoded protein: CASLGQGSQETQYF.

The J gene is TRBJ1-1, the V gene TRBV15; tentative D call: TRBD1 (5 bases). V was clipped by 0 bases and J by 10 bases, with 12 bases between them. Germline CDR1 is LNHNV and CDR2 is YYDKDF (reference sequence). The CDR3 runs 13 residues. Here the CDR3 reads CATSRDSTGVAFF. The CDR3 DNA follows: TGTGCCACCAGCAGAGATTCTACGGGGGTAGCTTTCTTT.

This clonotype showed up just once. The chain joins TRBV29-1 to TRBJ2-3, with unresolved D. The CDR3 loop spans 12 amino acids. From germline, CDR1 is SQVTM and CDR2 ANQGSEA. Deletions cut 4 bases from V and 3 bases from J, with 8 bases between. CDR3: CSVVLGTDTQYF. CDR3 coding DNA: TGCAGCGTTGTACTGGGGACAGATACGCAGTATTTT.

The chain recombines TRBV6-2 or TRBV6-3 with TRBJ2-7; D remains ambiguous. Trimming cost V 6 bases and J 0 bases, with 12 bases left between them. Germline CDR1 reads MNHEY; CDR2 reads SVGEGT. This CDR3 is built from 14 residues. DNA of the CDR3: TGTGCCAGCAGACCGGCAGGTAGCTCCTACGAGCAGTACTTC. Its translation is CASRPAGSSYEQYF.

V and J are TRBV20-1 and TRBJ2-5, with 7 bases fitting TRBD1. The J segment lost 5 bases and the V segment lost 5 bases, leaving 5 bases of the junction unmatched. CDR3 size: 12 residues. Germline CDR1 is DFQATT and CDR2 is SNEGSKA (reference sequence). CDR3 nucleotide sequence: TGCAGTGCTGACCTCAGGGGGGAGACCCAGTACTTC. Translated: CSADLRGETQYF.

The chain joins TRBV14 to TRBJ1-2, with TRBD1 identical over 7 bases. J lost 0 bases, V lost 2 bases, and 9 bases had no gene match. Germline V gene lookup returns CDR1 SGHDN and CDR2 FVKESK. The CDR3 covers 17 residues. The CDR3 coding sequence is TGTGCCAGCAGCCAAACAACACAGGGGACGGCTAACTATGGCTACACCTTC. This translates into CASSQTTQGTANYGYTF. The full variable domain, in which reference TRBV14 and TRBJ1-2 provide the parts outside the CDR3, is EAGVTQFPSHSVIEKGQTVTLRCDPISGHDNLYWYRRVMGKEIKFLLHFVKESKQDESGMPNNRFLAERTGGTYSTLKVQPAELEDSGVYFCASSQTTQGTANYGYTFGSGTRLTVV.